This T cell receptor (beta chain) was identified in a study of T cell changes during pregnancy in multiple sclerosis (dated by TCRdb to the late 2010s). Regarding the study in general: Changes in the T cell repertoire over the course of pregnancy were examined in this study in women with multiple sclerosis.

Note on this clone: Its specific antigen is unknown. It has no much larger one-base neighbor in the sample; base qualities were not kept.

Counted from cysteine to phenylalanine, this CDR3 has 16 amino acids. The kept DNA is CDR3 alone, 48 bases in frame from the first base. The germline V gene gives CDR1 as KGHSH and CDR2 as LQKENI. V ends up 5 bases short and J 5 bases short, with an unmatched junction base count of 7. The receptor library was made with the immunoSEQ multiplex PCR assay. Imported from immuneACCESS, the table was reduced by TCRdb to in-frame sequences with V and J called. These copies leave out some clones; in studies compared against another copy, an unresolved V gene accounts for under half, and the cause of the remainder is not known. Present in this sample are fewer than 55,000 clones, almost 95% of which were seen just once. 0.75% to 1% of the sample lies in the top ten.

The chain is assembled from TRBV18 and TRBJ2-5, with 14 bases matching TRBD2. The sequence came from a female donor with multiple sclerosis, enrolled in a pregnancy study. Source: peripheral blood, taken after pregnancy. Read as DNA, the sequence is TGTGCCAGCTCAATCCTTCGGACTAGCGGGGGGGAGACCCAGTACTTC. This encodes CASSILRTSGGETQYF.